This T cell receptor (beta chain) was identified during a study of CD8+ T cells in alopecia areata. Findings and limits, study-wide: Higher clonality was seen in lesional scalp than in normal scalp, especially in alopecia totalis/universalis.

In the case of this clone: Its specificity is not known.

The CDR3 extends over 11 amino acids. Germline CDR1 is SNHLY and CDR2 is FYNNEI. Trimming took 6 bases from V and 5 from J, leaving 8 bases between them. RNA was extracted and reverse transcribed into cDNA as the sequencing template. The protocol was immunoSEQ multiplex PCR, while the TCRdb copy is restricted to in-frame clones and leaves out a portion. The sample records about 100,000 clones, 45% to 60% being singletons. Specimens obtained from alopecia areata patients comprised lesional scalp punch biopsies and peripheral blood. The sample taken for sequencing was NKG2D-low CD8+ T cells sorted from blood. The chain joins TRBV2 to TRBJ2-7, with D possibly matching TRBD2 (5 bases). The source is a human donor with alopecia areata. The CDR3 loop is CASRGSNEQYF. The CDR3 DNA reads as TGTGCCAGCAGGGGGAGCAACGAGCAGTACTTC.